This is a list of T cell receptor beta chains from one sample in a study of blood T cell repertoires in COVID-19. Repertoires were generated with immunoSEQ multiplex PCR, while TCRdb's copy carries only in-frame clones and drops some. The sample lists roughly 100,000 clones; about nine tenths were seen once. Sequenced sample: peripheral blood. These receptors came from a human donor with active COVID-19. The donor label of this sample is uncertain. The CDR3 runs from the conserved cysteine through the conserved F or W. D genes are given only for firm matches. Size is stated for part of the rows, as once, few or many counts, or as a class when the clone is expanded.

TRBJ1-5 NA NA TRBV24-1 CATSGGPNQPQHF TGTGCCACCAGTGGGGGCCCTAATCAGCCCCAGCATTTT
TRBJ1-2 NA TRBD1 TRBV7-9 CASSLEAGQPRGYTF TGTGCCAGCAGCCTCGAGGCGGGACAGCCTAGAGGCTACACCTTC
TRBJ1-5 NA TRBD1 TRBV5-1 CASSIRGGDQPQHF TGCGCCAGCAGCATCCGAGGGGGCGATCAGCCCCAGCATTTT
TRBJ2-3 NA TRBD2 TRBV28 CASRVSGGASDTQYF TGTGCCAGCAGGGTTAGCGGGGGGGCCTCAGATACGCAGTATTTT
TRBJ1-2 NA NA TRBV2 CASSPTPTVANYGYTF TGTGCCAGCAGTCCGACTCCGACAGTTGCTAACTATGGCTACACCTTC
TRBJ2-2 NA NA TRBV7-3 CASSRGRDISGELFF TGTGCCAGCAGCAGGGGCAGGGATATTAGCGGGGAGCTGTTTTTT
TRBJ2-3 NA TRBD1 TRBV10-2 CASSVLRTGSPDTQYF TGCGCCAGCAGTGTCCTCCGGACAGGGTCGCCAGATACGCAGTATTTT
TRBJ2-7 NA NA TRBV14 CASSLRWAFSYEQYF TGTGCCAGCAGCCTCCGGTGGGCTTTCTCCTACGAGCAGTACTTC
TRBJ2-3 NA TRBD2 TRBV5-1 CASSYAGLSTDTQYF TGCGCCAGCAGTTATGCGGGACTAAGCACAGATACGCAGTATTTT
TRBJ1-3 NA TRBD1 TRBV5-4 CASSLLGDRDSNTIYF TGTGCCAGCAGCTTGCTAGGGGACAGGGATTCGAACACCATATATTTT
TRBJ1-2 NA NA TRBV5-8 CASSLEERAWRGYTF TGTGCCAGCAGCTTGGAGGAGAGGGCTTGGAGGGGCTACACCTTC
TRBJ2-7 once NA TRBV19 CASSMSDGLYEQYF TGTGCCAGTAGTATGAGCGACGGACTATACGAGCAGTACTTC
TRBJ1-1 NA TRBD1 TRBV23-1 CASSRHVQGDTEAFF TGCGCCAGCAGTCGGCACGTACAGGGGGACACTGAAGCTTTCTTT
TRBJ1-3 medium-sized NA TRBV5-6 CASSLGQPRNTIYF TGTGCCAGCAGCTTGGGACAGCCTAGAAACACCATATATTTT
TRBJ2-1 few TRBD2 TRBV5-1 CASSSLLGGAGGEQFF TGCGCCAGCAGCTCCCTCTTAGGTGGAGCGGGGGGTGAGCAGTTCTTC
TRBJ2-7 once NA TRBV11-3 CASSPEGEVHEQYF TGTGCCAGCAGCCCCGAAGGGGAGGTCCACGAGCAGTACTTC
TRBJ2-5 NA TRBD2 TRBV3-1/TRBV3-2 CASSPRGSGGETQYF TGTGCCAGCAGCCCCCGAGGTAGCGGGGGAGAGACCCAGTACTTC
TRBJ2-7 NA TRBD1 TRBV2 CASSEARGRSYEQYF TGTGCCAGCAGTGAAGCAAGGGGGCGTTCCTACGAGCAGTACTTC
TRBJ1-1 NA TRBD1 TRBV9 CASSPRDRGYTEAFF TGTGCCAGCAGCCCCCGCGACAGGGGGTACACTGAAGCTTTCTTT
TRBJ1-5 few NA TRBV7-9 CASTPWSLESAVYSNQPQHF TGTGCCAGCACCCCCTGGTCCTTGGAGTCGGCGGTTTATAGCAATCAGCCCCAGCATTTT
TRBJ1-6 few NA TRBV27 CASSGGDNSPLHF TGTGCCAGCAGCGGAGGGGATAATTCACCCCTCCACTTT
TRBJ2-5 few TRBD1 TRBV7-2 CASSLVDRAQETQYF TGTGCCAGCAGCTTAGTGGACAGGGCCCAAGAGACCCAGTACTTC
TRBJ2-3 NA NA TRBV7-7 CASSPSRTDTQYF TGTGCCAGCTCCCCGTCCCGCACAGATACGCAGTATTTT
TRBJ2-3 NA NA TRBV7-9 CASSLVSADTQYF TGTGCCAGCAGCTTAGTATCGGCAGATACGCAGTATTTT
TRBJ1-2 NA NA TRBV5-1 CASRPPGAHYGYTF TGCGCCAGCAGGCCACCAGGGGCCCACTATGGCTACACCTTC
TRBJ2-3 once NA TRBV5-1 CASSRVTDTQYF TGCGCCAGCAGCCGGGTTACAGATACGCAGTATTTT
TRBJ2-3 NA TRBD2 TRBV6-2/TRBV6-3 CASSYSREGPDTQYF TGTGCCAGCAGTTACTCGAGGGAGGGCCCAGATACGCAGTATTTT
TRBJ2-1 NA NA TRBV9 CASSVARAGLNEQFF TGTGCCAGCAGCGTAGCTCGCGCGGGCCTTAATGAGCAGTTCTTC
TRBJ2-1 NA TRBD2 TRBV6-4 CASSDRGLAGNRSYNEQFF TGTGCCAGCAGTGATCGAGGACTAGCGGGTAACCGCTCCTACAATGAGCAGTTCTTC
TRBJ2-7 NA NA TRBV9 CASSPWTDPYEQYF TGTGCCAGCAGCCCCTGGACAGACCCCTACGAGCAGTACTTC
TRBJ1-4 NA TRBD1 TRBV9 CASSPLEGQSNEKLFF TGTGCCAGCAGCCCACTTGAGGGACAGTCTAATGAAAAACTGTTTTTT
TRBJ1-3 NA NA TRBV5-1 CASSGGNTIYF TGCGCCAGCAGTGGGGGGAACACCATATATTTT
TRBJ1-4 NA NA TRBV5-1 CASSLGHPTNEKLFF TGCGCCAGCAGCCTGGGACATCCTACTAATGAAAAACTGTTTTTT
TRBJ2-3 NA TRBD2 TRBV7-6 CASSLAGVAGGPDTQYF TGTGCCAGCAGCTTAGCGGGGGTTGCGGGGGGGCCAGATACGCAGTATTTT
TRBJ1-6 NA TRBD1 TRBV18 CASSSKTRDRGFIHSPLHF TGTGCCAGCTCATCAAAAACCCGGGACAGGGGGTTCATTCATTCACCCCTCCACTTT
TRBJ2-5 NA NA TRBV1 CTSSQVRPRTSGGALGETQYF TGCACCAGCAGCCAAGTAAGGCCCAGGACTAGCGGGGGGGCCTTGGGAGAGACCCAGTACTTC
TRBJ2-1 NA TRBD2 TRBV5-1 CASSLVSSSGYNEQFF TGCGCCAGCAGCTTGGTATCCTCTAGCGGGTACAATGAGCAGTTCTTC